A selection of T cell receptor beta chains follows, all from one sample in a study of cytomegalovirus exposure and HLA in healthy donors. Using immunoSEQ multiplex PCR, the repertoire was profiled, and TCRdb retains in-frame clones only, with some absent. The repertoire holds some 44,000 clones, with roughly half as singletons. Material for sequencing was PBMCs. The source of these receptors is a human donor in good health. The CDR3 runs from the conserved cysteine through the conserved F or W. A D gene is named only where the DNA matches it firmly. Only some rows state a clone size, as once, few, many or a class for expanded clones.

D	V	J	size	CDR3	DNA
NA	TRBV6-4	TRBJ2-7	NA	CASKGGAYEQYF	TGTGCCAGCAAGGGGGGGGCCTACGAGCAGTACTTC
TRBD1	TRBV9	TRBJ2-3	NA	CASSVDGQGTDTQYF	TGTGCCAGCAGCGTAGACGGACAGGGAACAGATACGCAGTATTTT
NA	TRBV5-1	TRBJ2-1	NA	CASSSLRTDYNEQFF	TGCGCCAGCAGCTCCCTTAGGACAGACTACAATGAGCAGTTCTTC
NA	TRBV4-2	TRBJ1-6	few	CASSQSGQSNNSPLHF	TGTGCCAGCAGCCAGTCAGGACAGTCGAATAATTCACCCCTCCACTTT
TRBD1	TRBV2	TRBJ2-1	NA	CASSVGQGLYNEQFF	TGTGCCAGCAGTGTGGGACAGGGGCTCTACAATGAGCAGTTCTTC
TRBD1	TRBV5-1	TRBJ1-6	NA	CASSDRGLDNSPLHF	TGCGCCAGCAGCGACAGGGGGCTCGATAATTCACCCCTCCACTTT
TRBD2	TRBV7-9	TRBJ2-3	few	CASSLGLTTDTQYF	TGTGCCAGCAGCTTGGGACTAACCACAGATACGCAGTATTTT
NA	TRBV7-9	TRBJ1-3	NA	CASSLGSGNAGNTIYF	TGTGCCAGCAGCTTAGGTTCCGGGAATGCTGGAAACACCATATATTTT
TRBD2	TRBV9	TRBJ2-3	few	CASSSTSGAADTQYF	TGTGCCAGCAGCTCCACTAGCGGGGCCGCAGATACGCAGTATTTT
TRBD2	TRBV9	TRBJ2-7	NA	CASSVARLAGGDEQYF	TGTGCCAGCAGCGTAGCCCGACTAGCGGGAGGAGACGAGCAGTACTTC
NA	TRBV7-9	TRBJ1-3	few	CASREQTSGNTIYF	TGTGCCAGCAGGGAGCAAACCTCTGGAAACACCATATATTTT
NA	TRBV18	TRBJ2-5	few	CASSPGIQETQYF	TGTGCCAGCTCACCCGGGATCCAAGAGACCCAGTACTTC
NA	TRBV11-3	TRBJ2-2	NA	CASSVGSYGGELFF	TGTGCCAGCAGCGTAGGGAGTTATGGCGGGGAGCTGTTTTTT
TRBD1	TRBV2	TRBJ2-3	NA	CASSYQGASSTDTQYF	TGTGCCAGCAGTTATCAGGGGGCCTCTAGCACAGATACGCAGTATTTT
NA	TRBV4-3	TRBJ2-3	NA	CASSQAESTDTQYF	TGCGCCAGCAGCCAAGCAGAATCCACAGATACGCAGTATTTT
NA	TRBV7-3	TRBJ2-2	NA	CASSLRAQGSGGELFF	TGTGCCAGCAGCTTAAGGGCCCAGGGGAGTGGCGGGGAGCTGTTTTTT
NA	TRBV4-3	TRBJ2-7	NA	CASSQVYGASYEQYF	TGCGCCAGCAGCCAAGTGTACGGAGCAAGCTACGAGCAGTACTTC
NA	TRBV6-6	TRBJ1-2	few	CASALFAYYGYTF	TGTGCCAGCGCTCTATTTGCTTATTATGGCTACACCTTC
NA	TRBV5-4	TRBJ2-7	few	CASSLGQREQYF	TGTGCCAGCAGCTTGGGGCAGCGGGAGCAGTACTTC
NA	TRBV18	TRBJ1-3	NA	CASSPPLRGANTIYF	TGTGCCAGCTCACCACCTCTCCGGGGGGCCAACACCATATATTTT
TRBD1	TRBV5-1	TRBJ2-1	NA	CASEGQGQGGYNEQFF	TGCGCCAGCGAGGGTCAGGGACAGGGGGGCTACAATGAGCAGTTCTTC
NA	TRBV6-1	TRBJ2-7	NA	CAISEGVAGPEQYF	TGTGCCATCAGTGAAGGTGTGGCAGGTCCCGAGCAGTACTTC
NA	TRBV6-5	TRBJ1-6	few	CASSYGPPRGDSPLHF	TGTGCCAGCAGTTATGGCCCGCCCCGGGGGGACTCACCCCTCCACTTT
NA	TRBV5-6	TRBJ1-1	NA	CASSTVRGPGEAFF	TGTGCTAGCAGCACGGTCAGGGGCCCAGGTGAAGCTTTCTTT
NA	TRBV9	TRBJ2-7	NA	CASSAYDSSYEQYF	TGTGCCAGCAGCGCGTATGACAGTTCCTACGAGCAGTACTTC
NA	TRBV5-4	TRBJ1-1	NA	CASSLFSGSTSDTEAFF	TGTGCCAGCAGCTTGTTTTCTGGGAGTACGTCGGACACTGAAGCTTTCTTT
TRBD1	TRBV19	TRBJ1-6	few	CASSMGGQGSSYNSPLHF	TGTGCCAGTAGTATGGGAGGACAGGGGAGCTCCTATAATTCACCCCTCCACTTT
TRBD2	TRBV7-9	TRBJ2-3	few	CASSLVGREGPADTQYF	TGTGCCAGCAGCTTAGTCGGTCGGGAGGGCCCCGCAGATACGCAGTATTTT
TRBD1	TRBV27	TRBJ2-3	NA	CASSLRGQSTDTQYF	TGTGCCAGCAGCCTTAGGGGGCAGAGCACAGATACGCAGTATTTT
NA	TRBV6-5	TRBJ2-3	NA	CASSSSRDTQYF	TGTGCCAGCAGTTCTAGCAGAGATACGCAGTATTTT
TRBD1	TRBV7-7	TRBJ2-5	few	CASSLDRGETQYF	TGTGCCAGCAGCTTAGACAGGGGAGAGACCCAGTACTTC
TRBD2	TRBV6-5	TRBJ2-4	NA	CASRRGSENIQYF	TGTGCCAGCAGGCGGGGGTCCGAAAACATTCAGTACTTC